This entry describes one T cell receptor (beta chain). It was during active infection that Seattle patients were enrolled and then longitudinally followed. The data derive from a study of blood T cell repertoires in COVID-19. At the level of the study: T cells, B-cell-depleted T cells, or PBMCs supplied cDNA or gDNA.

The CDR3 length is 19 residues. V lost 0 bases, J lost 6 bases, and 12 bases stayed unmatched. Germline V gene data show CDR1 as SGDLS and CDR2 as YYNGEE. Original processing notes: Amplified reference gene primers provided the basis for estimating nucleated cell counts. Assay used: immunoSEQ multiplex PCR; TCRdb lists only in-frame clones, some missing. V, J and clone size were drawn from that table, and D and trimming were deduced from the DNA. The table includes 440,000 or so clones, 70% to 90% detected once. The rearrangement uses TRBV9 and TRBJ2-2, with 12 positions matching TRBD1. This TCR came from a woman aged 40 to 55 with COVID-19, enrolled during active disease. The sequenced material came from peripheral blood. The chain's CDR3 is CASSVGPGLGTGGSGELFF. The DNA of the CDR3 is TGTGCCAGCAGCGTAGGCCCAGGTCTTGGGACAGGGGGCTCCGGGGAGCTGTTTTTT.